This TCR beta chain came from a study of Ad26.COV2.S vaccination and SARS-CoV-2 variants. Treatment reported: around 19 received Ad26.COV2.S at low or high dose, single or two shots; roughly 5 received placebo; per-sample allocation not given. Vaccine and placebo recipients were sampled on day 63 after the first injection. Generated by immunoSEQ multiplex PCR, the TCRdb table keeps only in-frame clones and is missing some. In the table there are about 400,000 clones, around 85% of which are singletons. This clone was seen only a few times. This sample includes further DNA sequences coding for the same CDR3. The starting material was peripheral blood, obtained in a trial of Ad26.COV2.S vaccine versus placebo. This TCR came from a person between 18 and 65 years old who received the Ad26.COV2.S COVID-19 vaccine or a placebo.

The CDR3 here is CASRGPTDTQYF. CDR3 DNA sequence: TGTGCCAGCAGGGGACCCACAGATACGCAGTATTTT. The chain uses TRBV12-3 or TRBV12-4 and TRBJ2-3, with D perhaps given as TRBD1 or TRBD2 (5 bases each). This CDR3 has 12 residues. V dropped 6 bases and J dropped 2 bases, with 6 bases sitting between them.